This TCR beta chain was recorded in a study of T-cell reconstitution after alpha-beta-depleted transplantation in children. Germline CDR1 reads MGHDK; CDR2 reads SYGVNS. Trimming stripped 2 bases from V and 4 bases from J, with 11 bases between. The CDR3 sequence is 14 residues long. At least ten counts were recorded for this clonotype. Its antigen is undetermined. Unique molecular identifiers were built into the TCRbeta library. A single record per CDR3 protein comes from TCRdb applying MiXCR to the PCR reads. The sample lists 200,000 to 300,000 distinct CDR3 sequences; roughly 7.7% were seen once. Overall study findings and caveats: There were reportedly several hundred expanded graft clones from which alpha-beta T cells came about two months after transplant.

The TCR was taken from a male patient younger than 18 who had a stem cell transplant for acute lymphoblastic leukemia, so the T cells may come from the graft donor. This rearrangement joins TRBV25-1 to TRBJ1-2; no reliable D call. The sample consisted of PBMCs, mostly from graft donor cells, taken 180 days after TCRalphabeta/CD19-depleted stem cell transplant. As DNA, the CDR3 is TGTGCCAGCAGTGAAGGCGGCAGAGGCTATGGCTACACCTTC. It yields the protein CASSEGGRGYGYTF.